This TCR beta chain originates from a study of T cells and Merkel cell carcinoma outcomes. As regards this clone: What it recognizes is unknown.

Study results and limitations: Reportedly, T-cell repertoire with density predicts Merkel cell carcinoma outcomes.

Here immunoSEQ multiplex PCR was the method, and the copy in TCRdb shows in-frame clones only, minus some. This repertoire shows approximately 6,400 clones, just under 75% found once; its top ten account for about 14%. The CDR3 length is 15 residues. Deletions cut 5 bases from V and 3 bases from J, with 17 bases between. Germline-derived CDR1 and CDR2 are MNHEY and SVGAGI. The chain combines TRBV6-5 with TRBJ2-7, with a possible D match to TRBD2 (5 bases). The clonotype was recovered from a human donor with Merkel cell carcinoma. Some clones in this sample may be carry-over from other donors' samples. Sequencing was done on a sample of tumor tissue from Merkel cell carcinoma. The CDR3 DNA sequence: TGTGCCAGCAGTAAGCGTCCGGGGTCCCACTACGAGCAGTACTTC. Translation: CASSKRPGSHYEQYF.